The 24 T cell receptor beta chains below all came from one sample that was sequenced in a study of blood T cell repertoires in COVID-19. This table comes from immunoSEQ multiplex PCR, and its TCRdb copy is limited to in-frame clones, with some not included. The top ten hold roughly 13% of the sample, which has 150,000 or so clones, approximately 83% seen once. The sample comprised peripheral blood. The receptors come from a man in his sixties or seventies who had recovered from COVID-19.

The chain has TRBV3-1 (or the pseudogene TRBV3-2) and TRBJ2-2; D gene uncertain. CDR3 length: 14 residues. With 1 base removed from V and 5 bases from J, the gap between germline ends came to 8 bases. CDR1 LGHDT and CDR2 YNNKEL come from the germline V gene (reference sequence). CDR3 loop: CASSQVSGTGELFF. The CDR3 nucleotides read TGTGCCAGCAGCCAAGTTTCAGGAACCGGGGAGCTGTTTTTT.

This rearrangement joins TRBV6-5 to TRBJ2-1; tentative D call: TRBD2 (6 bases). The CDR3 is 15 amino acids. The germline V gene encodes CDR1 MNHEY and CDR2 SVGAGI. V gave up 5 bases and J gave up 3 bases, with 14 bases separating them. The CDR3 nucleotides read TGTGCCAGCAGTCGCGAGAGGGGAGGCTACAATGAGCAGTTCTTC. This encodes CASSRERGGYNEQFF.

DNA of the CDR3: TGTGCCAGCAGCTTGGCCCAGGGAAAGACCGGGGAGCTGTTTTTT. This translates into CASSLAQGKTGELFF. This chain links TRBV5-8 with TRBJ2-2; maybe TRBD1 (5 bases). With 0 bases removed from V and 5 bases from J, the gap between germline ends came to 11 bases. The CDR3 length is 15 residues. Germline V lookup: CDR1 SGHTS, CDR2 YDEGEE.

The chain links TRBV5-1 to TRBJ2-3, with 9 bases aligning to TRBD2. The CDR3 loop spans 15 amino acids. J was trimmed by 4 bases and V by 4 bases; bases with no gene match: 7. Germline CDR1 SGHRS, CDR2 YFSETQ. This chain's CDR3 is CASSPSGVGADTQYF. The CDR3 nucleotides read TGCGCCAGCAGCCCTAGCGGGGTAGGGGCAGATACGCAGTATTTT. Variable domain in full (rest from reference TRBV5-1 and TRBJ2-3): KAGVTQTPRYLIKTRGQQVTLSCSPISGHRSVSWYQQTPGQGLQFLFEYFSETQRNKGNFPGRFSGRQFSNSRSEMNVSTLELGDSALYLCASSPSGVGADTQYFGPGTRLTVL.

V is TRBV19 and J is TRBJ2-2; 13 bases are shared with TRBD2. Germline V lookup: CDR1 LNHDA, CDR2 SQIVND (reference sequence). The length of the CDR3 is 17 residues. Losses at the gene ends were 1 base for V and 4 bases for J; bases not matched to a gene: 3. Here the CDR3 reads CASSIGGLAGATGELFF. The CDR3 DNA reads as TGTGCCAGTAGTATAGGAGGACTAGCGGGAGCCACCGGGGAGCTGTTTTTT. Together with reference TRBV19 and TRBJ2-2, the CDR3 gives the full variable domain: DGGITQSPKYLFRKEGQNVTLSCEQNLNHDAMYWYRQDPGQGLRLIYYSQIVNDFQKGDIAEGYSVSREKKESFPLTVTSAQKNPTAFYLCASSIGGLAGATGELFFGEGSRLTVL.

The chain recombines TRBV7-9 with TRBJ1-6; 11 bases agree with TRBD1. This CDR3 is 15 amino acids long. CDR1 and CDR2 from the germline V gene are SEHNR and FQNEAQ (reference sequence). The V gene end was trimmed by 3 bases and the J gene end by 11 bases; junction bases not matched to a gene: 6. The CDR3 here is CASSLGDRGLPPLHF. As DNA, the CDR3 is TGTGCCAGCAGCTTGGGGGACAGGGGGTTACCACCCCTCCACTTT.

This chain links TRBV28 with TRBJ1-6, with 7 bases fitting TRBD1. Losses at the gene ends were 6 bases for V and 7 bases for J; bases not matched to a gene: 6. The CDR3 has 14 residues. The germline V gene encodes CDR1 MDHEN and CDR2 SYDVKM. The CDR3 protein is CASRLDRANSPLHF. DNA of the CDR3: TGTGCCAGCAGGCTCGACAGGGCGAATTCACCCCTCCACTTT.

This chain joins TRBV7-2 and TRBJ2-5; D is uncertain. The length of the CDR3 is 12 residues. Trimming removed 2 bases at V and 4 bases at J, with 5 bases between. Germline values: CDR1 SGHTA, CDR2 FQGNSA. CDR3 amino acids: CASSLSRETQYF. The CDR3 DNA sequence: TGTGCCAGCAGCTTATCGAGAGAGACCCAGTACTTC.

This sequence joins TRBV13 and TRBJ2-5; possibly TRBD2 for D (7 bases). With 5 bases removed from V and 4 bases from J, the gap between germline ends came to 14 bases. The CDR3 covers 14 residues. Germline V CDR1 and CDR2: PRHDT, FYEKMQ (reference sequence). CDR3 protein: CASSHHGGRETQYF. In nucleotides, the CDR3 is TGTGCCAGCAGCCACCACGGGGGGCGAGAGACCCAGTACTTC.

The chain employs TRBV7-2 and TRBJ1-1; TRBD1 matches at 8 bases. Germline V lookup: CDR1 SGHTA, CDR2 FQGNSA. J lost 8 bases, V lost 6 bases, and 8 bases had no gene match. The CDR3 is 13 amino acids. CDR3 sequence: CASREGQGKEAFF. For the CDR3, the DNA is TGTGCCAGCAGGGAAGGACAGGGCAAGGAAGCTTTCTTT.

The rearrangement joins TRBV19 to TRBJ2-1, with a possible D match to TRBD1 (6 bases). This CDR3 is 13 amino acids long. V gave up 10 bases and J gave up 5 bases, with 15 bases separating them. Looked up from germline, CDR1 is LNHDA and CDR2 is SQIVND (reference sequence). CDR3 residues: CATPEGDNNEQFF. The CDR3 bases are TGTGCCACCCCTGAGGGGGACAACAATGAGCAGTTCTTC.

This clone was counted a few times. The gene calls are TRBV5-1 and TRBJ1-6, with unresolved D. This CDR3 region has 15 residues. V was cut by 5 bases and J by 3 bases, with 12 bases left in between. Germline-derived CDR1 and CDR2 are SGHRS and YFSETQ. The CDR3 is CASRLLEGYNSPLHF. Here the CDR3 DNA reads TGCGCCAGCAGGCTGCTCGAGGGCTATAATTCACCCCTCCACTTT.

This clone was detected only once. The chain joins TRBV6-2 or TRBV6-3 to TRBJ2-1; 7 bases are shared with TRBD2. The CDR3 length is 17 residues. Trimming removed 4 bases from V and 0 bases from J; junction bases left unmatched: 9. From germline, CDR1 is MNHEY and CDR2 SVGEGT. The CDR3 loop reads CASSFSGGRASYNEQFF. The CDR3 bases are TGTGCCAGCAGTTTTTCAGGAGGGAGGGCCTCCTACAATGAGCAGTTCTTC.

The chain combines TRBV6-6 with TRBJ2-2, with D possibly being TRBD1 (5 bases). CDR1 MNHNY and CDR2 SVGAGI come from the germline V gene (reference sequence). This CDR3 region has 15 residues. Trimming left V 0 bases short and J 6 bases short, with 11 bases between. The CDR3 is CASSYSGPRSGELFF. The CDR3 bases are TGTGCCAGCAGTTACTCGGGGCCGAGATCCGGGGAGCTGTTTTTT.

The rearrangement joins TRBV28 to TRBJ2-5; D not resolved. Trimming took off 2 bases at V and 2 bases at J, with 12 bases between the two ends. The CDR3 contains 15 residues. Per the germline V gene, CDR1 is MDHEN and CDR2 is SYDVKM. CDR3 sequence (DNA): TGTGCCAGCAGTTTACGGCTAGTAGAACAAGAGACCCAGTACTTC. Amino acids: CASSLRLVEQETQYF.

V usage is TRBV9 and J usage is TRBJ1-3; the D gene is possibly TRBD1 (6 bases). Germline V lookup: CDR1 SGDLS, CDR2 YYNGEE. V dropped 0 bases and J dropped 0 bases, with 7 bases sitting between them. The CDR3 consists of 15 residues. DNA of the CDR3: TGTGCCAGCAGCGTAGACAGGGTCTCTGGAAACACCATATATTTT. This translates into CASSVDRVSGNTIYF.

The chain links TRBV6-6 to TRBJ2-7, with a weak D call TRBD2 (6 bases). The CDR3 totals 14 residues. V was shortened by 8 bases and J by 2 bases, with 16 bases between the two germline ends. Germline lookup yields CDR1 MNHNY and CDR2 SVGAGI (reference sequence). The CDR3 sequence is CASGGTPGAYEQYF. CDR3 sequence (DNA): TGTGCCAGCGGAGGGACTCCCGGTGCCTACGAGCAGTACTTC.

This chain joins TRBV12-1 and TRBJ2-7; TRBD2 is the table's D call and was not checked against the DNA. TRBV12-1 is a listed pseudogene. The CDR3 sequence is 15 residues long. The chain's CDR3 is CASSFEREFPCEQYF. The CDR3 region has the DNA TGTGCCAGCAGCTTTGAGCGGGAGTTCCCGTGCGAGCAGTACTTC.

This clone has only a few counts. The rearrangement joins TRBV27 to TRBJ2-7, with a weak D call TRBD1 (6 bases). This CDR3 contains 14 residues. Germline values: CDR1 MNHEY, CDR2 SMNVEV (reference sequence). V was shortened by 5 bases and J by 2 bases, with 13 bases between the two germline ends. The CDR3 bases are TGTGCCAGCAGTCTCACAGGGTTGGCCTACGAGCAGTACTTC. The encoded protein is CASSLTGLAYEQYF.

This clone showed up just once. The V gene is TRBV5-4, the J gene TRBJ2-1, with 13 bases that match TRBD2. With 6 bases clipped from V and 8 bases from J, the junction kept 14 bases outside the gene matches. This CDR3 contains 17 residues. Germline CDR1 SGHNT, CDR2 YYREEE (reference sequence). The CDR3 here is CASTSRVLAGGLYEQFF. The CDR3, as DNA: TGTGCCAGCACCTCGCGGGTACTAGCGGGAGGGCTCTATGAGCAGTTCTTC.

The chain couples TRBV24-1 to TRBJ2-5, with TRBD1 identical over 8 bases. The CDR3 totals 15 residues. V lost 2 bases and J lost 4; bases outside the gene matches: 5. From germline, CDR1 is KGHDR and CDR2 SFDVKD. The DNA of the CDR3 is TGTGCCACCAGTGATTCCTCCGGACAGGGAGAGACCCAGTACTTC. It codes for CATSDSSGQGETQYF.

The rearrangement links TRBV5-1 to TRBJ2-1; D unresolved. Per germline, CDR1 SGHRS and CDR2 YFSETQ. The CDR3 consists of 13 residues. The V and J ends lost 2 bases and 9 bases respectively, with 12 bases between them. The CDR3 protein is CASSLSESGEQFF. The CDR3 coding sequence is TGCGCCAGCAGCTTAAGTGAGTCTGGTGAGCAGTTCTTC.

To note about this clone: At the DNA level, this CDR3 is encoded by other sequences in the same sample as well. The CDR3, as DNA: TGTGCCAGCAGCCAAGAACGGGGAACTGAAGCTTTCTTT. Translation gives CASSQERGTEAFF. The genes are TRBV3-1 (or the pseudogene TRBV3-2) and TRBJ1-1; D is uncertain. This CDR3 is built from 13 residues. With 0 bases removed from V and 5 bases from J, the gap between germline ends came to 7 bases. Germline loops: CDR1 LGHDT, CDR2 YNNKEL (reference sequence).

The chain carries TRBV4-1 and TRBJ2-3; 11 bases are a match to TRBD2. Germline lookup yields CDR1 MGHRA and CDR2 YSYEKL. V was pared by 4 bases and J by 2 bases, with 8 bases of the junction left unmatched. The CDR3 is 17 amino acids. This CDR3 is CASSRGLAGLFTDTQYF. The CDR3 nucleotides read TGCGCCAGCAGCCGAGGACTAGCGGGCCTTTTCACAGATACGCAGTATTTT.